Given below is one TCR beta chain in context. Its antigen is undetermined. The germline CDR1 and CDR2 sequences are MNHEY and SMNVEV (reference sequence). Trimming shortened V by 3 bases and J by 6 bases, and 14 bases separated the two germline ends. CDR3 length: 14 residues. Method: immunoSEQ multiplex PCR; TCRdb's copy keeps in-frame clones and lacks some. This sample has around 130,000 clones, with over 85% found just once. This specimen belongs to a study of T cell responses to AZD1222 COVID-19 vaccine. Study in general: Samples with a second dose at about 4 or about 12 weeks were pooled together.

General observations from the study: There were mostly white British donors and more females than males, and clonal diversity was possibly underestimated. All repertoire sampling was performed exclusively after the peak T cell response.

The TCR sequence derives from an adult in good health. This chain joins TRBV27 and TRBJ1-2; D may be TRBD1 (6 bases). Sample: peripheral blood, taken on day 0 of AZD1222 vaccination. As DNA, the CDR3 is TGTGCCAGCAGTTTCTTAGGACAGATCGATGGCTACACCTTC. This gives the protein CASSFLGQIDGYTF.